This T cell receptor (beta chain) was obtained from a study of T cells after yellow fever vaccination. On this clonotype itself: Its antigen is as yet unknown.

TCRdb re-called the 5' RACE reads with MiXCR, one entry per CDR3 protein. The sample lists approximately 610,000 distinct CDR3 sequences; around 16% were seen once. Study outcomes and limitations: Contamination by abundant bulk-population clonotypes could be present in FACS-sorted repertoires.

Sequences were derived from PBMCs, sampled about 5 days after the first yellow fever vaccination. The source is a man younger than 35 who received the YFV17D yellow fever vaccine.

DNA of the CDR3: TGTGCCACCATAATGGCTTACGAGCAGTACTTC. It yields the protein CATIMAYEQYF. The chain uses TRBV24-1 and TRBJ2-7; D not certain. The V end lost 8 bases, the J end lost 4 bases, and 8 bases lay between the germline ends. CDR3 length: 11 residues. Germline loops: CDR1 KGHDR, CDR2 SFDVKD.